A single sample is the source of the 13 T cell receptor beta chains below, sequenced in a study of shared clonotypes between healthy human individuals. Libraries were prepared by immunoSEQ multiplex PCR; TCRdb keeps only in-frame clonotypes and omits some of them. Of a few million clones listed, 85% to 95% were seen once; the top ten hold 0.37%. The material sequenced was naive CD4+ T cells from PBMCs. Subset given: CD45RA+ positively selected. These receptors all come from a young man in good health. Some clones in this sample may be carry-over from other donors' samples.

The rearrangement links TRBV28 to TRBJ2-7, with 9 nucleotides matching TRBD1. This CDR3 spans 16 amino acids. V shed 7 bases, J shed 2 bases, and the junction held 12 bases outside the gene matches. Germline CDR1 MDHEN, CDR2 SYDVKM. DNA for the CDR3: TGTGCCAGCACCGAGCCCCGTCGGACAGGGGCCTACGAGCAGTACTTC. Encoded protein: CASTEPRRTGAYEQYF.

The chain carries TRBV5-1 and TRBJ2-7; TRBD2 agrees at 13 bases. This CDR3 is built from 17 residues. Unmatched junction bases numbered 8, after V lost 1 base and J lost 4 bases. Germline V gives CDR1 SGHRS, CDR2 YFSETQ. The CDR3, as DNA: TGCGCCAGCAGCTTGCGGACTAGCGGGAGCGCGGGATACGAGCAGTACTTC. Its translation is CASSLRTSGSAGYEQYF.

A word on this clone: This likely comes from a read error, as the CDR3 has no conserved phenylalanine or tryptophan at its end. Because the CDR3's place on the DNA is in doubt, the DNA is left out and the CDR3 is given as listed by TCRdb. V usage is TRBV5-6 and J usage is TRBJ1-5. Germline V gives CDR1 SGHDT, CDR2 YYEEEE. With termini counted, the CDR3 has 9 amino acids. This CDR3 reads CASSFFETG.

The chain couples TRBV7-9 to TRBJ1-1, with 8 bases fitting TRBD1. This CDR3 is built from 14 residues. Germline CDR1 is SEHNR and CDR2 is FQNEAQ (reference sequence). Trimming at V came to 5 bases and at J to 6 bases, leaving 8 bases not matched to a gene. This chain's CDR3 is CASSSRDRRAEAFF. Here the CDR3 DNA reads TGTGCCAGCAGCAGCCGGGACAGGCGGGCTGAAGCTTTCTTT.

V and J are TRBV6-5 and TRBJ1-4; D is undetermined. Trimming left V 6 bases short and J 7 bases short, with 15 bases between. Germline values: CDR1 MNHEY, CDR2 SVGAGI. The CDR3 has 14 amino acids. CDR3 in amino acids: CASRSGSDGEKLFF. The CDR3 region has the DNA TGTGCCAGCAGGTCCGGATCGGACGGTGAAAAACTGTTTTTT.

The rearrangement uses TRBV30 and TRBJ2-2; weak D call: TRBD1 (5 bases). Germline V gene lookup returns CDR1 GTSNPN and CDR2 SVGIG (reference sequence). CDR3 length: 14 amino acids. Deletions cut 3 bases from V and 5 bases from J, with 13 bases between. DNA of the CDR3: TGTGCCTGGAGCGTAAGACAGATAACCGGGGAGCTGTTTTTT. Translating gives CAWSVRQITGELFF.

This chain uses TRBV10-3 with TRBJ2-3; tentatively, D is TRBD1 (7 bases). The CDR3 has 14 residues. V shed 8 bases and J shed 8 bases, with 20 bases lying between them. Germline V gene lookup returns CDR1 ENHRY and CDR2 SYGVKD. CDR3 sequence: CAIRETGSQGTQYF. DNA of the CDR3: TGTGCCATCCGGGAGACAGGGTCTCAAGGTACGCAGTATTTT.

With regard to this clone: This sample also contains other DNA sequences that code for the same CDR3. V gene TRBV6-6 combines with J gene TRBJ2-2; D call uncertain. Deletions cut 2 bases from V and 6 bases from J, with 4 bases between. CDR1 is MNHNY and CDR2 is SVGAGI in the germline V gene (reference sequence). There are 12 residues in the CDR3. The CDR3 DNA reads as TGTGCCAGCAGTTACGGGGCCGGGGAGCTGTTTTTT. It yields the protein CASSYGAGELFF.

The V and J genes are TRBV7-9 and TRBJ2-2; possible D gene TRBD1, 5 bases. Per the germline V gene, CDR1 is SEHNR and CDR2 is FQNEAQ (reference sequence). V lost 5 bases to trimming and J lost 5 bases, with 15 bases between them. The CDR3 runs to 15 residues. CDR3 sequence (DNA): TGTGCCAGCAGCCCTCGCGGCAGGGATACCGGGGAGCTGTTTTTT. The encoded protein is CASSPRGRDTGELFF.

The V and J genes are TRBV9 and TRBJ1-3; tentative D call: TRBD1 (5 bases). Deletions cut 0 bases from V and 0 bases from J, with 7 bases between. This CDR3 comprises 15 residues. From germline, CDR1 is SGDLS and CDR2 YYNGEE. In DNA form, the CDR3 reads TGTGCCAGCAGCGTAGCCGGGACCTCTGGAAACACCATATATTTT. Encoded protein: CASSVAGTSGNTIYF.

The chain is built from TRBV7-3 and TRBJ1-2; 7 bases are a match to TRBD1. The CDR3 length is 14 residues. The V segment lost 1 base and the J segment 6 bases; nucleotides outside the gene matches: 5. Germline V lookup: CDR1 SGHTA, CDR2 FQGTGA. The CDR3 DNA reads TGTGCCAGCAGCTTAAGGGGGACAGACGATGGCTACACCTTC. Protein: CASSLRGTDDGYTF.

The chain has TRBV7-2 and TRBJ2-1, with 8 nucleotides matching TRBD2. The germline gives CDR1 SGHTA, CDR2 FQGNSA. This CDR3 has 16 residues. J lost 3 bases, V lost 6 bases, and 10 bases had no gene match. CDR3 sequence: CASRRTGTSIYNEQFF. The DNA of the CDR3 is TGTGCCAGCAGACGTACCGGGACTAGTATCTACAATGAGCAGTTCTTC.

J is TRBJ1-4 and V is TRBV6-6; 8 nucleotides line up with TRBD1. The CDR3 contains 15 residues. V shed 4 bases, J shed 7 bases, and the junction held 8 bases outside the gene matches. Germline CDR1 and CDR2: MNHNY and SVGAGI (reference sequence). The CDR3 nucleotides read TGTGCCAGCAGTTCCCGGACAGGGTCCGTTGAAAAACTGTTTTTT. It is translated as CASSSRTGSVEKLFF.